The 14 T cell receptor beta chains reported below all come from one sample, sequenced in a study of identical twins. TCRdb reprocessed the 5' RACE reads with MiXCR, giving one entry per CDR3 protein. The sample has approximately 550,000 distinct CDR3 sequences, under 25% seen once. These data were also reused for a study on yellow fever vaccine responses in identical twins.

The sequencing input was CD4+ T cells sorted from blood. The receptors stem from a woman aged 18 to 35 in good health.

Here the CDR3 reads CATSDSISGGNNEQFF. CDR3 in DNA: TGTGCCACCAGTGACTCCATTAGCGGGGGGAACAATGAGCAGTTCTTC. The chain uses TRBV24-1 and TRBJ2-1, with 10 nucleotides matching TRBD2. Germline V gene lookup returns CDR1 KGHDR and CDR2 SFDVKD. V dropped 4 bases and J dropped 5; count of bases not matched to a gene: 7. This CDR3 comprises 16 residues.

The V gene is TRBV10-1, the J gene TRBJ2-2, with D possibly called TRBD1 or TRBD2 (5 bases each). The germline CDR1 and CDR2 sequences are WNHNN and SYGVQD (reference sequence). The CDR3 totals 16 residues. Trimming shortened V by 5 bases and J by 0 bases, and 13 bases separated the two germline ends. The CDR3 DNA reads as TGCGCCAGCAGTTCCCCCGGGACCGCGAACACCGGGGAGCTGTTTTTT. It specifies CASSSPGTANTGELFF.

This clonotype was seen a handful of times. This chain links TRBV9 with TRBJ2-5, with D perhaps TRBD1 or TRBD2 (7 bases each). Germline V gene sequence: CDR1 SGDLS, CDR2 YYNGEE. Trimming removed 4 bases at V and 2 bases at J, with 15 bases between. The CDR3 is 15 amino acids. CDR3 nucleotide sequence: TGTGCCAGCAGCTCAGCCCAGGGGGGGCAAGAGACCCAGTACTTC. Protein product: CASSSAQGGQETQYF. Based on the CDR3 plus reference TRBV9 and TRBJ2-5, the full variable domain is DSGVTQTPKHLITATGQRVTLRCSPRSGDLSVYWYQQSLDQGLQFLIQYYNGEERAKGNILERFSAQQFPDLHSELNLSSLELGDSALYFCASSSAQGGQETQYFGPGTRLLVL.

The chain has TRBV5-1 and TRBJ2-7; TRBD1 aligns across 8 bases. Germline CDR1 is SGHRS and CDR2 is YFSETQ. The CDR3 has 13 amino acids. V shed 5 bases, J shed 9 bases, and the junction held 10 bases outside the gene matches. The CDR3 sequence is CASSAADRGRQYF. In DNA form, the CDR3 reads TGCGCCAGCAGTGCGGCAGACAGGGGCCGGCAGTACTTC.

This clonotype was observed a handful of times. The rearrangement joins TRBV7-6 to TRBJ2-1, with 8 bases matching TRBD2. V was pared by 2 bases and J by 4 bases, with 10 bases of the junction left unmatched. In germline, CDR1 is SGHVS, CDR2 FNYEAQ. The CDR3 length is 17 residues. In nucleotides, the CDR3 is TGTGCCAGCAGCTTAATGTCCCCACTAGCGGATTACAATGAGCAGTTCTTC. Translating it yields CASSLMSPLADYNEQFF.

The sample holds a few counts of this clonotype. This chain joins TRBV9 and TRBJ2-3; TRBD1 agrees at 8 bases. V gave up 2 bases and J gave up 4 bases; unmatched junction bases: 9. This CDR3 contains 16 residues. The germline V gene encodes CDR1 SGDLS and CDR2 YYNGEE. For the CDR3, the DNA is TGTGCCAGCAGCGTCCAGGGGGCCCTTTCAGCAGATACGCAGTATTTT. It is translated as CASSVQGALSADTQYF. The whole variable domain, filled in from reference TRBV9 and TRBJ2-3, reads DSGVTQTPKHLITATGQRVTLRCSPRSGDLSVYWYQQSLDQGLQFLIQYYNGEERAKGNILERFSAQQFPDLHSELNLSSLELGDSALYFCASSVQGALSADTQYFGPGTRLTVL.

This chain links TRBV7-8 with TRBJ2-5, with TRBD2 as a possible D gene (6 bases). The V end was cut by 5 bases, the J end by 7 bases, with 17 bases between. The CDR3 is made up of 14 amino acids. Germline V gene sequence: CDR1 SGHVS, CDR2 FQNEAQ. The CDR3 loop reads CASSPPGGSGTQYF. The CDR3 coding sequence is TGTGCCAGCAGCCCTCCAGGAGGTAGCGGGACCCAGTACTTC.

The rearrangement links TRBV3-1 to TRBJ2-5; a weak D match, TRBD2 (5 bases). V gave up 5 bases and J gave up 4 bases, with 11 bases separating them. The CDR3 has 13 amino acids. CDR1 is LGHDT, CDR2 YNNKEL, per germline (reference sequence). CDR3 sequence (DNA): TGTGCCAGCAGCTCGGGGTCCAGAGAGACCCAGTACTTC. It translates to CASSSGSRETQYF.

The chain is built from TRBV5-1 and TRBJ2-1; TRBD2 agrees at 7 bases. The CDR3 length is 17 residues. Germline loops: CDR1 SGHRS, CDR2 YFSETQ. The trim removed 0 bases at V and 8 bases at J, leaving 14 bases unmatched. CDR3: CASSLASRLAMVDEQFF. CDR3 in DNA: TGCGCCAGCAGCTTGGCCTCGAGACTAGCAATGGTCGATGAGCAGTTCTTC.

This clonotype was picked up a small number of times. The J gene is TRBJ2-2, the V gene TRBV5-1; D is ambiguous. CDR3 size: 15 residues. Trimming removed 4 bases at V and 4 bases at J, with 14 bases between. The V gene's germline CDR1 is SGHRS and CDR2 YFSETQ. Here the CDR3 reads CASSPIQALTGELFF. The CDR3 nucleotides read TGCGCCAGCAGCCCTATTCAGGCTCTCACCGGGGAGCTGTTTTTT.

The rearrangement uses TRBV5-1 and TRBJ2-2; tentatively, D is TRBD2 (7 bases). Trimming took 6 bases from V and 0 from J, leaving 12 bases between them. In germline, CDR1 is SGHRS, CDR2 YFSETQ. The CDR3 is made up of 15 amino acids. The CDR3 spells CASIGGGANTGELFF. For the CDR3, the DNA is TGCGCCAGCATAGGGGGGGGAGCGAACACCGGGGAGCTGTTTTTT.

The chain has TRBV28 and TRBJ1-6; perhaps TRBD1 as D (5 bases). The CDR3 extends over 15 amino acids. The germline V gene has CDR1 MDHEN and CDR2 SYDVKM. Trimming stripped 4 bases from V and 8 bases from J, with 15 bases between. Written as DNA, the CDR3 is TGTGCCAGCAGTTCCCCGGGACCATTTTATTCACCCCTCCACTTT. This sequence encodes CASSSPGPFYSPLHF.

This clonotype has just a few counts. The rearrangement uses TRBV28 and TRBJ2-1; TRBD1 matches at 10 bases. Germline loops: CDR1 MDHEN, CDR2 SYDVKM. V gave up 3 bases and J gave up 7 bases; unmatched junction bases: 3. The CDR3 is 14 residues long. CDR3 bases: TGTGCCAGCAGTTTGGCGGGACAGGGGAATGAGCAGTTCTTC. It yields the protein CASSLAGQGNEQFF.

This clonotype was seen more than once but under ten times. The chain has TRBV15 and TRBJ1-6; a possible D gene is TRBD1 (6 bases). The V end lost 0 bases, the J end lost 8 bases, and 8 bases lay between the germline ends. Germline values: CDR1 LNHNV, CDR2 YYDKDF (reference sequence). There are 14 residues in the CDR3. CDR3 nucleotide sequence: TGTGCCACCAGCAGAGATAGGACAGATTCACCCCTCCACTTT. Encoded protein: CATSRDRTDSPLHF.